Below, 20 T cell receptor beta chains from the same sample are listed, as sequenced in a study of radiation and T cells in renal cell carcinoma. As to time point: blood 4 weeks post-SBRT, at nephrectomy. Treatment meaning: 15 Gy SBRT to primary tumor, nephrectomy 4 weeks later. Some clones are missing from TCRdb's copy, which holds only in-frame ones; the method was immunoSEQ multiplex PCR. The repertoire holds around 170,000 clones, with approximately 90% as singletons. Here the sequenced sample was blood, taken from a patient whose treatment included radiotherapy and nephrectomy. All receptors derive from a woman between 45 and 65 years old with renal cell carcinoma.

CDR3 amino acids: CASSLTGQGNSPLHF. The CDR3 DNA reads TGTGCCAGCAGCTTAACCGGACAGGGTAATTCACCCCTCCACTTT. This chain joins TRBV7-3 and TRBJ1-6, with 8 bases identical to TRBD1. CDR1 is SGHTA and CDR2 is FQGTGA in the germline V gene. The junction had 1 base not matched to a gene; V was cut back by 0 bases and J by 6 bases. This CDR3 has 15 residues.

This chain uses TRBV5-1 with TRBJ1-3; D gene uncertain. Germline-derived CDR1 and CDR2 are SGHRS and YFSETQ. This CDR3 is 14 amino acids long. Trimming shortened V by 0 bases and J by 0 bases, and 4 bases separated the two germline ends. CDR3 sequence: CASSLESSGNTIYF. For the CDR3, the DNA is TGCGCCAGCAGCTTGGAGAGCTCTGGAAACACCATATATTTT.

The chain combines TRBV7-2 with TRBJ2-7; weak D call: TRBD2 (6 bases). The CDR3 is 13 residues long. Germline-derived CDR1 and CDR2 are SGHTA and FQGNSA. V dropped 5 bases and J dropped 4 bases, with 12 bases sitting between them. The CDR3 loop is CASSPGSPYEQYF. The CDR3 DNA follows: TGTGCCAGCAGCCCCGGGAGTCCTTACGAGCAGTACTTC.

Note on this clone: At the DNA level, this CDR3 is encoded by other sequences in the same sample as well. This chain connects TRBV7-2 to TRBJ1-2; D not resolved. The length of the CDR3 is 13 residues. CDR1 and CDR2 (germline): SGHTA, FQGNSA. V was trimmed by 3 bases and J by 2 bases, leaving 7 bases between them. The CDR3 sequence is CASSFGRNYGYTF. The CDR3, as DNA: TGTGCCAGCAGCTTTGGACGGAACTATGGCTACACCTTC. The full variable domain, rest sourced from reference TRBV7-2 and TRBJ1-2, is GAGVSQSPSNKVTEKGKDVELRCDPISGHTALYWYRQSLGQGLEFLIYFQGNSAPDKSGLPSDRFSAERTGGSVSTLTIQRTQQEDSAVYLCASSFGRNYGYTFGSGTRLTVV.

The chain recombines TRBV7-2 with TRBJ2-4, with D perhaps matching TRBD2 (5 bases). V was clipped by 5 bases and J by 5 bases, with 13 bases between them. This CDR3 has 14 amino acids. Per the germline V gene, CDR1 is SGHTA and CDR2 is FQGNSA. The CDR3 region has the DNA TGTGCCAGCAGCCTCGCGCTAGCTCAAAACATTCAGTACTTC. Residues: CASSLALAQNIQYF. Together with reference TRBV7-2 and TRBJ2-4, the CDR3 gives the full variable domain: GAGVSQSPSNKVTEKGKDVELRCDPISGHTALYWYRQSLGQGLEFLIYFQGNSAPDKSGLPSDRFSAERTGGSVSTLTIQRTQQEDSAVYLCASSLALAQNIQYFGAGTRLSVL.

This clone has a single count. The chain uses TRBV7-9 and TRBJ1-3; D not certain. This CDR3 has 14 residues. CDR1 SEHNR and CDR2 FQNEAQ come from the germline V gene (reference sequence). V lost 4 bases and J lost 3, with 10 bases in between. CDR3 DNA: TGTGCCAGCAGCTCCCCGGGAGGTGGAAACACCATATATTTT. It codes for CASSSPGGGNTIYF.

This clone appeared once. The rearrangement joins TRBV5-1 to TRBJ2-3, with 11 positions matching TRBD2. Per germline, CDR1 SGHRS and CDR2 YFSETQ. The CDR3 length is 17 residues. The trim removed 3 bases at V and 1 base at J, leaving 7 bases unmatched. The CDR3 DNA reads as TGCGCCAGCAGCTCGACTAGCGGGGCCCTCGGCACAGATACGCAGTATTTT. The encoded protein is CASSSTSGALGTDTQYF.

This clone is a singleton in its sample. This chain uses TRBV6-8 with TRBJ2-2; TRBD2 might be the D (6 bases). There are 15 residues in the CDR3. V was clipped by 5 bases and J by 8 bases, with 18 bases between them. The germline CDR1 and CDR2 sequences are MNHGY and SAAAGT. This CDR3 is CASSRTGPEGGELFF. CDR3 sequence (DNA): TGTGCCAGCAGTCGGACGGGACCGGAGGGGGGGGAGCTGTTTTTT.

The rearrangement uses TRBV5-4 and TRBJ1-6; the D is unclear. CDR1 is SGHNT, CDR2 YYREEE, per germline (reference sequence). This CDR3 has 16 residues. V dropped 0 bases and J dropped 9 bases, with 16 bases sitting between them. CDR3 loop: CASSLGAGVSSSPLHF. CDR3 nucleotide sequence: TGTGCCAGCAGCTTGGGGGCCGGGGTATCTAGTTCACCCCTCCACTTT.

V is TRBV7-9 and J is TRBJ2-3; the D gene is possibly TRBD1 (6 bases). The V gene's germline CDR1 is SEHNR and CDR2 FQNEAQ (reference sequence). Trimming removed 5 bases from V and 4 bases from J, with 16 bases in between. The CDR3 extends over 15 amino acids. The CDR3 DNA is TGTGCCAGCAGCCATACAACAGGGTCCGCAGATACGCAGTATTTT. Its translation: CASSHTTGSADTQYF.

The V call is TRBV7-6, the J call TRBJ2-3; 9 bases map to TRBD2. The germline V gene encodes CDR1 SGHVS and CDR2 FNYEAQ. The CDR3 has 16 amino acids. V lost 4 bases and J lost 2; bases outside the gene matches: 7. The CDR3 DNA is TGTGCCAGCAGCTCTTTAGCGGGGGTTTCCACAGATACGCAGTATTTT. Its protein is CASSSLAGVSTDTQYF.

The rearrangement uses TRBV7-8 and TRBJ2-1, with 14 nucleotides matching TRBD2. This CDR3 has 17 residues. Germline V CDR1 and CDR2: SGHVS, FQNEAQ. V was pared by 4 bases and J by 3 bases, with 5 bases of the junction left unmatched. CDR3 in amino acids: CASSSRLAGGIYNEQFF. CDR3 DNA sequence: TGTGCCAGCAGCTCTCGACTAGCGGGGGGGATCTACAATGAGCAGTTCTTC.

V usage is TRBV25-1 and J usage is TRBJ2-5; TRBD2 aligns across 7 bases. V trimming: 6 bases; J trimming: 5 bases; junction bases outside the gene matches: 6. The CDR3 is 13 amino acids. Germline assignment: CDR1 MGHDK and CDR2 SYGVNS. DNA of the CDR3: TGTGCCAGCAGCTCTTTCGGGGGGGAGACCCAGTACTTC. Translating gives CASSSFGGETQYF.

The CDR3 is CASSLEQGEVAKLFF. CDR3 in DNA: TGTGCCAGCAGCTTAGAGCAGGGGGAGGTGGCAAAACTGTTTTTT. The rearrangement joins TRBV7-2 to TRBJ1-4; 7 bases are shared with TRBD1. The CDR3 has 15 residues. Germline V gene data show CDR1 as SGHTA and CDR2 as FQGNSA. J gave up 10 bases and V 1 base, and 9 bases lay outside the gene matches. Full variable domain (missing parts from reference TRBV7-2 and TRBJ1-4): GAGVSQSPSNKVTEKGKDVELRCDPISGHTALYWYRQSLGQGLEFLIYFQGNSAPDKSGLPSDRFSAERTGGSVSTLTIQRTQQEDSAVYLCASSLEQGEVAKLFFGSGTQLSVL.

The chain joins TRBV5-8 to TRBJ1-2; TRBD1 might be the D (5 bases). The germline V and J ends were trimmed by 0 bases and 4 bases, with 13 bases remaining between them. CDR1 and CDR2 (germline): SGHTS, YDEGEE. This CDR3 region has 15 residues. The CDR3 is CASSLDLGLTYGYTF. The CDR3 DNA reads TGTGCCAGCAGCTTGGATCTGGGGCTAACCTATGGCTACACCTTC.

This chain connects TRBV9 to TRBJ2-7; no clear D. CDR3 length: 13 residues. Trimming removed 0 bases at V and 8 bases at J, with 12 bases between. The V gene's germline CDR1 is SGDLS and CDR2 YYNGEE. CDR3 sequence reads: CASSVAVTGQQYF. DNA of the CDR3: TGTGCCAGCAGCGTAGCCGTCACGGGCCAGCAGTACTTC.

The DNA for the CDR3 is TGTGCCAGCAGTTACGACAGGGACAAACTGTTTTTT. Translation: CASSYDRDKLFF. V gene TRBV6-5 combines with J gene TRBJ1-4, with 7 nucleotides matching TRBD1. The length of the CDR3 is 12 residues. The V gene end was trimmed by 2 bases and the J gene end by 11 bases; junction bases not matched to a gene: 2. Germline V gives CDR1 MNHEY, CDR2 SVGAGI.

CDR3 coding DNA: TGTGCCAGCAGCTTGGAGACAGGGGCCCAACACTTACAAGAGACCCAGTACTTC. Protein: CASSLETGAQHLQETQYF. The chain uses TRBV5-6 and TRBJ2-5; 8 positions match TRBD1. The germline V gene has CDR1 SGHDT and CDR2 YYEEEE. The length of the CDR3 is 18 residues. The V and J ends lost 0 bases and 2 bases, in that order; junction bases with no gene match: 12.

The V call is TRBV29-1, the J call TRBJ1-2; unclear D gene. The V gene lost 6 bases and the J gene lost 3 bases, with 14 bases spanning the gap. CDR3 length: 13 residues. CDR1 and CDR2 from the germline V gene are SQVTM and ANQGSEA. CDR3 nucleotides: TGCAGCGTCCTGGAAGTCATCGACTATGGCTACACCTTC. Its protein is CSVLEVIDYGYTF.

This chain joins TRBV4-3 and TRBJ1-1; a possible D gene is TRBD1 (6 bases). Germline loops: CDR1 LGHNA, CDR2 YSLEER. Trimming cost V 6 bases and J 0 bases, with 8 bases left between them. The CDR3 is 13 residues long. The CDR3 bases are TGCGCCAGCAGACGACAGGTGAACACTGAAGCTTTCTTT. Translation: CASRRQVNTEAFF.